This T cell receptor (beta chain) was retrieved from a study of blood T cells in healthy people across ages. Across the whole study: Capture by template switching was about one barcoded beta molecule per two T cells.

Using a J-beta primer mix together with a sample-barcoded 5' primer, a second PCR was run for about 6 to 12 cycles. Every single cDNA molecule received a tag from a template-switch adaptor with 12 random nucleotides. A single record per CDR3 protein comes from TCRdb applying MiXCR to the 5' RACE reads. The sample yields 650,000 to 1,000,000 distinct CDR3 sequences, around 36% seen once. Per sample, no less than 5 micrograms of total RNA were extracted. Only a few counts were recorded for this clonotype. Germline lookup yields CDR1 SEHNR and CDR2 FQNEAQ (reference sequence). V was cut by 1 base and J by 4 bases, with 19 bases left in between. The CDR3 is 18 amino acids.

This clonotype originated in a man younger than 35 in good health. Source material: blood. The chain recombines TRBV7-9 with TRBJ2-2; D unresolved. Written as DNA, the CDR3 is TGTGCCAGCAGCTTAGGCGCCTGGATCAGCGTCGGCACCGGGGAGCTGTTTTTT. It codes for CASSLGAWISVGTGELFF.